This T cell receptor (beta chain) is drawn from a study of T cells after yellow fever vaccination. This CDR3 is built from 14 residues. Germline V lookup: CDR1 DFQATT, CDR2 SNEGSKA (reference sequence). Between the trimmed V and J ends, which lost 4 bases and 0 bases, there was a span of 10 bases. This clonotype was recorded a few times. The antigen is not known. MiXCR was run by TCRdb on the 5' RACE reads, yielding one entry per CDR3 protein. The sample consists of 350,000 to 450,000 distinct CDR3 sequences, under 7.5% of them appearing once. Overall study results and limits: Some clonotypes were seen in both the CD4 and the CD8 compartments. These made up a small share and likely arose from convergent recombination. The secondary response was weaker but peaked faster, day 5 versus 15.

The clonotype comes from a man aged 30 to 39 who received the YFV17D yellow fever vaccine. This material consisted of PBMCs, taken 5 days after the yellow fever booster vaccination. This chain connects TRBV20-1 to TRBJ1-5; TRBD1 might be the D (5 bases). The CDR3 DNA sequence: TGCAGTGCTACTCAGGGCGATAGCAATCAGCCCCAGCATTTT. This codes for CSATQGDSNQPQHF.